This T cell receptor (beta chain) was found in a study of T cell changes during pregnancy in multiple sclerosis. TCRdb's table, derived via immunoSEQ multiplex PCR, lists solely in-frame clones and lacks some. Of some 58,000 clones listed, over 95% are singletons. Per the germline V gene, CDR1 is SGHTS and CDR2 is YDEGEE. Trimming left V 4 bases short and J 3 bases short, with 14 bases between. The CDR3 loop spans 15 amino acids. The gene calls are TRBV5-8 and TRBJ1-5; no definite D call. The material was CD8+ T cells from peripheral blood mononuclear cells, obtained after pregnancy. This clonotype was obtained from a female donor with multiple sclerosis, enrolled in a pregnancy study. CDR3 loop: CASSPRLSYNQPQHF. CDR3 nucleotides: TGTGCCAGCAGCCCCAGGTTAAGCTACAATCAGCCCCAGCATTTT. The full variable domain, rest sourced from reference TRBV5-8 and TRBJ1-5, is EAGVTQSPTHLIKTRGQQATLRCSPISGHTSVYWYQQALGLGLQFLLWYDEGEERNRGNFPPRFSGRQFPNYSSELNVNALELEDSALYLCASSPRLSYNQPQHFGDGTRLSIL.